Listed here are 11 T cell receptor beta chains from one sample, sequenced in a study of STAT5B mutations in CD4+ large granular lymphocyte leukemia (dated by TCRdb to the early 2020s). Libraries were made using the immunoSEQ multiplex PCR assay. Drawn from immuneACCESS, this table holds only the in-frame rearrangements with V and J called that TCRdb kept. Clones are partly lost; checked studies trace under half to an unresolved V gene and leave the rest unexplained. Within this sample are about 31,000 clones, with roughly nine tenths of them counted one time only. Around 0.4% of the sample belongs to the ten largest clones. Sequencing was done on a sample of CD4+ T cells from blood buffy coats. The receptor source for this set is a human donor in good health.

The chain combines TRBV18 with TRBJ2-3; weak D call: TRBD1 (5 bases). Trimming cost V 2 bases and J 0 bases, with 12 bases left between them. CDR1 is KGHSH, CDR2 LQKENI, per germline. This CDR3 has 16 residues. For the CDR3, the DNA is TGTGCCAGCTCACCATCAGGGTACTCTAGCACAGATACGCAGTATTTT. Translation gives CASSPSGYSSTDTQYF.

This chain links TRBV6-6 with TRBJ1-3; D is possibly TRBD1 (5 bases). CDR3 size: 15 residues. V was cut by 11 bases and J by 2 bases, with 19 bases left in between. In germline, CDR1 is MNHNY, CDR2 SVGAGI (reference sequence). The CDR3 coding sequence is TGTGCCGCATTCGACAGACGCTCTACTGGAAACACCATATATTTT. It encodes CAAFDRRSTGNTIYF.

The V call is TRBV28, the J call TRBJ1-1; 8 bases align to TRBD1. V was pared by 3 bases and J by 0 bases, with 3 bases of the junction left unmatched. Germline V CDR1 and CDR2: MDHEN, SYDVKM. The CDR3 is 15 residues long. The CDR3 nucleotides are TGTGCCAGCAGTTTTTCGACAGGGGTGAACACTGAAGCTTTCTTT. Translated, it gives CASSFSTGVNTEAFF. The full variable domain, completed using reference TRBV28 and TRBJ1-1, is DVKVTQSSRYLVKRTGEKVFLECVQDMDHENMFWYRQDPGLGLRLIYFSYDVKMKEKGDIPEGYSVSREKKERFSLILESASTNQTSMYLCASSFSTGVNTEAFFGQGTRLTVV.

CDR3 region: CASSIQGAYEQYF. The CDR3 DNA reads as TGTGCCAGTAGTATCCAGGGGGCCTACGAGCAGTACTTC. The chain couples TRBV19 to TRBJ2-7; 7 bases match TRBD1. CDR3 length equals 13 residues. V lost 3 bases, J lost 2 bases, and 1 base stayed unmatched. Germline loops: CDR1 LNHDA, CDR2 SQIVND (reference sequence).

The CDR3 nucleotides read TGCGCCAGCAGCTTGTCCCCTGTAGGGCACGGTGAAGCTTTCTTT. It yields the protein CASSLSPVGHGEAFF. The chain employs TRBV5-1 and TRBJ1-1; D unclear. V was shortened by 1 base and J by 7 bases, with 17 bases between the two germline ends. The CDR3 consists of 15 residues. Germline assignment: CDR1 SGHRS and CDR2 YFSETQ.

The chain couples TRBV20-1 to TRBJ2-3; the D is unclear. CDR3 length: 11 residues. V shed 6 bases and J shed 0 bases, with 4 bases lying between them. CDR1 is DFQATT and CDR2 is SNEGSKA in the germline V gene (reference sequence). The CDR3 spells CSAASTDTQYF. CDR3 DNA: TGCAGTGCAGCTAGCACAGATACGCAGTATTTT.

The CDR3 DNA reads as TGTGCCAGCAGTGCCAGGGAGGCTGGAAACACCATATATTTT. Protein: CASSAREAGNTIYF. The V gene is TRBV6-5, the J gene TRBJ1-3; D possibly corresponds to TRBD1 (5 bases). Germline-derived CDR1 and CDR2 are MNHEY and SVGAGI. This CDR3 comprises 14 residues. V dropped 5 bases and J dropped 2 bases, with 10 bases sitting between them.

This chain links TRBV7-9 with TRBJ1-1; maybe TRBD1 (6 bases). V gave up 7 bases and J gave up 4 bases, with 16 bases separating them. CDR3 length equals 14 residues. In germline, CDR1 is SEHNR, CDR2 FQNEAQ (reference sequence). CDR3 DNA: TGTGCCAGCACGTGGGCAGGGGTAGGCACTGAAGCTTTCTTT. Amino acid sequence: CASTWAGVGTEAFF.

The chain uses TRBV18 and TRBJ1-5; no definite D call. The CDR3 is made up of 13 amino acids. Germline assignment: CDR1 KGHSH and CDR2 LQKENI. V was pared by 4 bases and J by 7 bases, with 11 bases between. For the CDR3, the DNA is TGTGCCAGCTCACTAGACGGTTTACAGCCCCAGCATTTT. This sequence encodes CASSLDGLQPQHF.

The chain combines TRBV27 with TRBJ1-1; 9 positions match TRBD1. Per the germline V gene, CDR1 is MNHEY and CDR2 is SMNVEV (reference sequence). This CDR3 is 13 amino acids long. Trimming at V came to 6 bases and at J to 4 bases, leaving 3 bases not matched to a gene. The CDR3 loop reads CASSGQGTTEAFF. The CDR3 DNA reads TGTGCCAGCAGCGGACAGGGGACCACTGAAGCTTTCTTT.

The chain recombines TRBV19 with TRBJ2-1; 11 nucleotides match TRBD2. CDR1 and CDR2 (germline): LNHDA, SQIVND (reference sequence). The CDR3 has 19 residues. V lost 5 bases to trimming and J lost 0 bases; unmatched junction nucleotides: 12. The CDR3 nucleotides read TGTGCCAGTAGTGGGGGACGGACTAGCGGGTGGATCTCCTACAATGAGCAGTTCTTC. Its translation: CASSGGRTSGWISYNEQFF. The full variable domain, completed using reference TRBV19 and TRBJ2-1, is DGGITQSPKYLFRKEGQNVTLSCEQNLNHDAMYWYRQDPGQGLRLIYYSQIVNDFQKGDIAEGYSVSREKKESFPLTVTSAQKNPTAFYLCASSGGRTSGWISYNEQFFGPGTRLTVL.